This T cell receptor beta chain came from a study of T cell changes during pregnancy in multiple sclerosis. TCRdb's copy holds only in-frame clones and misses some; the assay was immunoSEQ multiplex PCR. The sample has tens of thousands of clones, 91% seen once. V was cut by 2 bases and J by 1 base, with 15 bases left in between. Germline CDR1 reads GTSNPN; CDR2 reads SVGIG (reference sequence). CDR3 length equals 16 residues. The TCR was taken from a female donor in good health, enrolled as a control in a pregnancy study. V is TRBV30 and J is TRBJ1-5, with D unresolved. Source: peripheral blood, taken after pregnancy. The CDR3 nucleotides read TGTGCCTGGAGTATTCCGGTTAGTGTAAGCAATCAGCCCCAGCATTTT. It yields the protein CAWSIPVSVSNQPQHF.